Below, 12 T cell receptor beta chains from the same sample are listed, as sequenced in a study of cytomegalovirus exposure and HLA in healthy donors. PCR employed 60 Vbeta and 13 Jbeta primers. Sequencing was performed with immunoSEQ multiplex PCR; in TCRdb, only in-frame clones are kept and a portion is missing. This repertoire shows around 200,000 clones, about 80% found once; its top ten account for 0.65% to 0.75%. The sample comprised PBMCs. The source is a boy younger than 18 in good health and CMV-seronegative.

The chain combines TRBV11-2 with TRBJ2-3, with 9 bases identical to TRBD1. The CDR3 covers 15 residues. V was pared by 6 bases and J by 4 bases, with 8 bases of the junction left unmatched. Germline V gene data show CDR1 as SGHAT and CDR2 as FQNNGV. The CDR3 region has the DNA TGTGCCAGCAGGTTGACCGGGACAGGGTCAGATACGCAGTATTTT. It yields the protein CASRLTGTGSDTQYF.

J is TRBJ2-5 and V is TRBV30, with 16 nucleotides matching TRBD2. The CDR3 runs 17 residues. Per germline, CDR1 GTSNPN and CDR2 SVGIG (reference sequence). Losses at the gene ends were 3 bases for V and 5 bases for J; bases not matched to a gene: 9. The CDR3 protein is CAWRPGTSGRGGETQYF. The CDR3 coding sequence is TGTGCCTGGAGACCCGGGACTAGCGGGAGGGGGGGGGAGACCCAGTACTTC.

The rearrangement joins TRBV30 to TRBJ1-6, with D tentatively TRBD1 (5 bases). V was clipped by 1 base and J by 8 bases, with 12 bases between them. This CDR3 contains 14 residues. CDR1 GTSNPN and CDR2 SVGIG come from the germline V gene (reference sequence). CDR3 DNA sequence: TGTGCCTGGAGTGGAGGAGGGGTAGATTCACCCCTCCACTTT. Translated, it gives CAWSGGGVDSPLHF.

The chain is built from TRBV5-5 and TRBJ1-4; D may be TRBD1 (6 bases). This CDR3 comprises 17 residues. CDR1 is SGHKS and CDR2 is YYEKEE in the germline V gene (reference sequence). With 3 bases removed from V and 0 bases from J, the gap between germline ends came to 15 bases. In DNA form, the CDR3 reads TGTGCCAGCAGCTCCACCGGACAGAGTGCAACTAATGAAAAACTGTTTTTT. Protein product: CASSSTGQSATNEKLFF.

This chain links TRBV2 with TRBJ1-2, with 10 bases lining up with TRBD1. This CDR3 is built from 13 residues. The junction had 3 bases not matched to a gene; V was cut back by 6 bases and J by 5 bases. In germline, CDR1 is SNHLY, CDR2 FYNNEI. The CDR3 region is CASSVGQGYGYTF. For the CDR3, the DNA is TGTGCCAGCAGCGTGGGACAGGGGTATGGCTACACCTTC.

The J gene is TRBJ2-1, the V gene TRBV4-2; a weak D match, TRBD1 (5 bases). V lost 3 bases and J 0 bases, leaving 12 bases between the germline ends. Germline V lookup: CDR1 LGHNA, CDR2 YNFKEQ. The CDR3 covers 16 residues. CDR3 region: CASSQGRFGSYNEQFF. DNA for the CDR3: TGTGCCAGCAGCCAGGGGCGCTTTGGCTCCTACAATGAGCAGTTCTTC.

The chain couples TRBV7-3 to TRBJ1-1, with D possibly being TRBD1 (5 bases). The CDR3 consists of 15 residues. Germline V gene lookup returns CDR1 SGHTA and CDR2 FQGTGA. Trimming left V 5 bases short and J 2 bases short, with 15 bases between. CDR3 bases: TGTGCCAGCAGCCTCCCCGGGGGACCCAACACTGAAGCTTTCTTT. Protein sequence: CASSLPGGPNTEAFF. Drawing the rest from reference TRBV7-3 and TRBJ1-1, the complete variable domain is GAGVSQTPSNKVTEKGKYVELRCDPISGHTALYWYRQSLGQGPEFLIYFQGTGAADDSGLPNDRFFAVRPEGSVSTLKIQRTERGDSAVYLCASSLPGGPNTEAFFGQGTRLTVV.

This chain's CDR3 is CASEDAGQGPDYGYTF. The CDR3 DNA is TGTGCCAGCGAAGACGCGGGACAGGGGCCTGACTATGGCTACACCTTC. This chain uses TRBV6-6 with TRBJ1-2, with TRBD1 identical over 10 bases. Trimming removed 8 bases from V and 3 bases from J; junction bases left unmatched: 12. Germline CDR1 reads MNHNY; CDR2 reads SVGAGI (reference sequence). The CDR3 totals 16 residues.

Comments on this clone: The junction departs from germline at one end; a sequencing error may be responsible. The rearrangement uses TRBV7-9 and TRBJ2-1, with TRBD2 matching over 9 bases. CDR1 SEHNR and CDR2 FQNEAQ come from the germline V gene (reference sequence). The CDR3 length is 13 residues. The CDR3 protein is CSSSLVTSGEQFF. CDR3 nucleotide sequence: TGTTCCAGCAGCTTAGTGACTAGCGGTGAGCAGTTCTTC.

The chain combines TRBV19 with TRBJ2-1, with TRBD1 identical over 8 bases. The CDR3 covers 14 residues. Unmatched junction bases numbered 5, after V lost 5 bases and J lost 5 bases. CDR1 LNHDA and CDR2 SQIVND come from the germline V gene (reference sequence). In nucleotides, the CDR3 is TGTGCCAGTAGTGTGTGGACAGGGAACAATGAGCAGTTCTTC. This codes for CASSVWTGNNEQFF.

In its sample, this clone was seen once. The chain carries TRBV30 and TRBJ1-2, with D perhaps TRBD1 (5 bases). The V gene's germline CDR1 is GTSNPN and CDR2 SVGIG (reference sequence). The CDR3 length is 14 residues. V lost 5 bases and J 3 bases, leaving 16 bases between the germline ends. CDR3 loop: CAWGPLKGDYGYTF. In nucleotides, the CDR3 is TGTGCCTGGGGGCCCCTTAAAGGGGACTATGGCTACACCTTC. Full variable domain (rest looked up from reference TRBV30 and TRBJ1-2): SQTIHQWPATLVQPVGSPLSLECTVEGTSNPNLYWYRQAAGRGLQLLFYSVGIGQISSEVPQNLSASRPQDRQFILSSKKLLLSDSGFYLCAWGPLKGDYGYTFGSGTRLTVV.

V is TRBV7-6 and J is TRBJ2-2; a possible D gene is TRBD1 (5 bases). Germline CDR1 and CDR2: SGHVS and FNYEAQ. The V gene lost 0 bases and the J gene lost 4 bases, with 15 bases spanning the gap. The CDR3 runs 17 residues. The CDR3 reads CASSLALGAGTTGELFF. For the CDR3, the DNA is TGTGCCAGCAGCTTAGCGCTAGGGGCAGGAACCACCGGGGAGCTGTTTTTT.